The 20 T cell receptor beta chains below were found in one sample sequenced in a study of shared clonotypes between healthy human individuals. Produced via immunoSEQ multiplex PCR; TCRdb's table is partial and in-frame only. The sample records some 2,500,000 clones, 80% to 95% being singletons. Sample: naive CD4+ T cells from PBMCs. Subset specified: CD45RA+ positively selected. The receptors derive from a man aged 18 to 35 in good health. Some clones in this sample may be carry-over from other donors' samples.

The rearrangement joins TRBV9 to TRBJ2-2; 9 bases line up with TRBD2. The germline gives CDR1 SGDLS, CDR2 YYNGEE. The J segment lost 6 bases and the V segment lost 0 bases, leaving 6 bases of the junction unmatched. The CDR3 spans 16 residues. The CDR3 DNA sequence: TGTGCCAGCAGCGTAGAATCGGGCGGGAGGGCCGGGGAGCTGTTTTTT. Amino acid sequence: CASSVESGGRAGELFF.

The chain joins TRBV27 to TRBJ1-5; possible D gene TRBD1, 5 bases. The CDR3 contains 16 residues. Germline CDR1 reads MNHEY; CDR2 reads SMNVEV (reference sequence). V was trimmed by 3 bases and J by 0 bases, leaving 12 bases between them. As DNA, the CDR3 is TGTGCCAGCAGTTTCTACGGGACCCTTAGCAATCAGCCCCAGCATTTT. This gives the protein CASSFYGTLSNQPQHF.

The chain is built from TRBV5-4 and TRBJ2-3, with 10 nucleotides matching TRBD1. With 4 bases clipped from V and 4 bases from J, the junction kept 6 bases outside the gene matches. Germline V CDR1 and CDR2: SGHNT, YYREEE (reference sequence). There are 15 residues in the CDR3. The CDR3 bases are TGTGCCAGCAGCCGTCGGGACAGGGGCGCAGATACGCAGTATTTT. Protein product: CASSRRDRGADTQYF.

This chain joins TRBV6-1 and TRBJ2-1, with D perhaps matching TRBD2 (6 bases). V gave up 6 bases and J gave up 14 bases, with 17 bases separating them. CDR1 is MNHNS, CDR2 SASEGT, per germline. The CDR3 has 12 residues. As DNA, the CDR3 is TGTGCCAGCAGGAGGAGCGGGCACCACAAGTTCTTC. Translation: CASRRSGHHKFF.

The chain links TRBV6-1 to TRBJ2-1; TRBD2 aligns across 7 bases. Germline V gene lookup returns CDR1 MNHNS and CDR2 SASEGT. The CDR3 extends over 11 amino acids. Losses at the gene ends were 5 bases for V and 11 bases for J; bases not matched to a gene: 3. The CDR3 sequence: CASSYGTKQFF. CDR3 in DNA: TGTGCCAGCAGTTACGGGACTAAGCAGTTCTTC.

The V gene is TRBV7-9, the J gene TRBJ2-2; D gene ambiguous. Trimming cost V 5 bases and J 0 bases, with 16 bases left between them. Germline CDR1 is SEHNR and CDR2 is FQNEAQ (reference sequence). This CDR3 region has 17 residues. CDR3 nucleotides: TGTGCCAGCAGCCAATTGTACGGGCCCTCGAACACCGGGGAGCTGTTTTTT. This codes for CASSQLYGPSNTGELFF.

The chain carries TRBV7-6 and TRBJ2-7; the D gene is possibly TRBD1 (5 bases). The CDR3 has 16 amino acids. Trimming removed 1 base from V and 2 bases from J, with 15 bases in between. The V gene's germline CDR1 is SGHVS and CDR2 FNYEAQ. CDR3: CASSLGPTGAPYEQYF. The CDR3 coding sequence is TGTGCCAGCAGCTTAGGCCCTACTGGGGCTCCCTACGAGCAGTACTTC.

The chain is built from TRBV5-1 and TRBJ1-1; 7 bases line up with TRBD1. Germline V gene data show CDR1 as SGHRS and CDR2 as YFSETQ. V was pared by 2 bases and J by 2 bases, with 9 bases of the junction left unmatched. The CDR3 spans 16 residues. The CDR3 sequence: CASSFGQVNSNTEAFF. DNA for the CDR3: TGCGCCAGCAGCTTCGGACAGGTGAACTCAAACACTGAAGCTTTCTTT.

Note on this clone: Distinct nucleotide sequences in the sample also encode this CDR3. The gene calls are TRBV2 and TRBJ2-7, with D possibly TRBD1 on 6 matching bases. Germline assignment: CDR1 SNHLY and CDR2 FYNNEI. CDR3 length: 14 residues. V lost 2 bases and J lost 1, with 9 bases in between. In nucleotides, the CDR3 is TGTGCCAGCAGTGAACAGGGGCTTTCCTACGAGCAGTACTTC. Translated, it gives CASSEQGLSYEQYF.

A note on this clone: Other DNA sequences from this sample encode an identical CDR3 as well. The V and J genes are TRBV6-5 and TRBJ2-1; D not certain. Trimming took 4 bases from V and 0 from J, leaving 13 bases between them. Germline V gene sequence: CDR1 MNHEY, CDR2 SVGAGI. There are 16 residues in the CDR3. In DNA, the CDR3 is TGTGCCAGCAGTTCCCCGACTGCGAGCTCCTACAATGAGCAGTTCTTC. Amino acid sequence: CASSSPTASSYNEQFF.

This clone appeared a single time. The chain recombines TRBV5-4 with TRBJ1-4, with TRBD1 matching 7 bases. CDR1 is SGHNT and CDR2 is YYREEE in the germline V gene (reference sequence). The CDR3 contains 16 residues. V shed 0 bases and J 7 bases; nucleotides not matched to a gene: 9. CDR3 bases: TGTGCCAGCAGCTTGGACCTCGGGCAGGGGGGTGAAAAACTGTTTTTT. This gives the protein CASSLDLGQGGEKLFF.

The chain carries TRBV11-2 and TRBJ2-4; unclear D gene. CDR1 is SGHAT and CDR2 is FQNNGV in the germline V gene. Trimming removed 7 bases at V and 0 bases at J, with 7 bases between. CDR3 length: 13 amino acids. The CDR3 DNA is TGTGCCAGCACCCGGTTAGCCAAAAACATTCAGTACTTC. Protein: CASTRLAKNIQYF.

The J gene is TRBJ2-3, the V gene TRBV29-1; 11 nucleotides align to TRBD2. The CDR3 runs to 14 residues. V was clipped by 7 bases and J by 1 base; unmatched bases: 4. Looked up from germline, CDR1 is SQVTM and CDR2 is ANQGSEA. The CDR3 sequence is CSARGLAGTDTQYF. The CDR3 bases are TGCAGCGCCCGGGGACTAGCGGGCACAGATACGCAGTATTTT.

This sequence joins TRBV5-1 and TRBJ2-7; possibly TRBD2 for D (6 bases). The ends were cut back, 8 bases at V and 6 bases at J, with 21 bases in the middle. The CDR3 has 14 amino acids. Germline CDR1 reads SGHRS; CDR2 reads YFSETQ. CDR3 nucleotides: TGCGCCAGTTCGCCCCGGGCCTCGGAGGGCGAGCAGTACTTC. This codes for CASSPRASEGEQYF.

V is TRBV6-5 and J is TRBJ1-5; 10 bases line up with TRBD1. Germline CDR1 reads MNHEY; CDR2 reads SVGAGI. V trimming: 6 bases; J trimming: 2 bases; junction bases outside the gene matches: 4. The CDR3 totals 15 residues. CDR3 region: CASSWDRGGNQPQHF. In DNA form, the CDR3 reads TGTGCCAGCAGCTGGGACAGGGGTGGCAATCAGCCCCAGCATTTT.

The chain couples TRBV11-2 to TRBJ2-1; perhaps TRBD2 as D (6 bases). The germline gives CDR1 SGHAT, CDR2 FQNNGV. V was trimmed by 5 bases and J by 16 bases, leaving 18 bases between them. The CDR3 length is 12 residues. In DNA, the CDR3 is TGTGCCAGCAGCCCCACCGGGGGTTATCCCTTCTTC. As protein: CASSPTGGYPFF.

Worth noting for this clone: Other DNA sequences within the sample encode an identical CDR3. The chain combines TRBV2 with TRBJ1-2; D perhaps matches TRBD1 (6 bases). With 4 bases removed from V and 0 bases from J, the gap between germline ends came to 9 bases. From germline, CDR1 is SNHLY and CDR2 FYNNEI. The CDR3 contains 14 residues. In DNA form, the CDR3 reads TGTGCCAGCAGTGTGGACAGCTCTAACTATGGCTACACCTTC. This translates into CASSVDSSNYGYTF.

The chain employs TRBV7-8 and TRBJ1-5; 8 bases agree with TRBD1. The CDR3 contains 16 residues. V lost 2 bases, J lost 2 bases, and 5 bases stayed unmatched. Germline CDR1 is SGHVS and CDR2 is FQNEAQ. CDR3 DNA: TGTGCCAGCAGCTTAACCAGGGGGCTCGGCAATCAGCCCCAGCATTTT. Amino acid sequence: CASSLTRGLGNQPQHF.

The chain carries TRBV25-1 and TRBJ1-3; D is ambiguous. The CDR3 is made up of 12 amino acids. V was pared by 7 bases and J by 4 bases, with 8 bases between. CDR1 and CDR2 from the germline V gene are MGHDK and SYGVNS. The CDR3: CASMSGGNTIYF. The CDR3 DNA sequence: TGTGCCAGCATGTCAGGAGGAAACACCATATATTTT.

This clone was found once. The J gene is TRBJ1-1, the V gene TRBV28; TRBD1 matches 7 bases. Germline V gene data show CDR1 as MDHEN and CDR2 as SYDVKM. This CDR3 is built from 13 residues. V shed 7 bases and J 3 bases; nucleotides not matched to a gene: 5. This CDR3 is CASMRGGYTEAFF. As DNA, the CDR3 is TGTGCCAGCATGCGAGGGGGCTACACTGAAGCTTTCTTT.